A single sample gave rise to the 30 T cell receptor beta chains below, sequenced in a study of blood T cell repertoires in COVID-19. Here immunoSEQ multiplex PCR was the method, and the copy in TCRdb shows in-frame clones only, minus some. Here the sample spans 450,000 or so clones, 80% to 90% being singletons. The source material was peripheral blood. The receptors here all came from a man aged 18 to 29 with COVID-19, enrolled during active disease.

The rearrangement links TRBV18 to TRBJ1-5; maybe TRBD1 (5 bases). V was shortened by 4 bases and J by 4 bases, with 8 bases between the two germline ends. Per germline, CDR1 KGHSH and CDR2 LQKENI. CDR3 size: 13 residues. The CDR3 bases are TGTGCCAGCTCACAGGCAGGGAATCAGCCCCAGCATTTT. It translates to CASSQAGNQPQHF. The variable domain in full, with the rest retrieved from reference TRBV18 and TRBJ1-5, is NAGVMQNPRHLVRRRGQEARLRCSPMKGHSHVYWYRQLPEEGLKFMVYLQKENIIDESGMPKERFSAEFPKEGPSILRIQQVVRGDSAAYFCASSQAGNQPQHFGDGTRLSIL.

This chain connects TRBV6-5 to TRBJ1-1, with D possibly TRBD1 on 5 matching bases. This CDR3 comprises 13 residues. Between the trimmed V and J ends, which lost 2 bases and 4 bases, there was a span of 8 bases. Germline V gene data show CDR1 as MNHEY and CDR2 as SVGAGI. CDR3 DNA: TGTGCCAGCAGTTACAGGGGTAGCACTGAAGCTTTCTTT. It yields the protein CASSYRGSTEAFF.

V is TRBV10-3 and J is TRBJ2-7, with D tentatively TRBD2 (5 bases). Trimming left V 4 bases short and J 0 bases short, with 13 bases between. The length of the CDR3 is 15 residues. In germline, CDR1 is ENHRY, CDR2 SYGVKD. For the CDR3, the DNA is TGTGCCATCAGTGTTCGGAACGGGGTCTCCTACGAGCAGTACTTC. It is translated as CAISVRNGVSYEQYF.

The CDR3 DNA reads as TGTGCCAGCAGCCAAGATGCCGCAGGGATCATCTACGAGCAGTACTTC. It yields the protein CASSQDAAGIIYEQYF. This sequence joins TRBV4-2 and TRBJ2-7; weak D call: TRBD1 (5 bases). In germline, CDR1 is LGHNA, CDR2 YNFKEQ. V was trimmed by 0 bases and J by 3 bases, leaving 15 bases between them. The CDR3 has 16 residues.

The chain carries TRBV5-1 and TRBJ2-7; D is uncertain. Trimming took 4 bases from V and 5 from J, leaving 16 bases between them. CDR3 size: 14 residues. CDR1 SGHRS and CDR2 YFSETQ come from the germline V gene. The CDR3 spells CASSPGSPVDEQYF. The CDR3 region has the DNA TGCGCCAGCAGCCCCGGTAGCCCCGTGGACGAGCAGTACTTC.

This chain joins TRBV4-1 and TRBJ1-4; no reliable D call. The V gene lost 1 base and the J gene lost 7 bases, with 13 bases spanning the gap. Germline lookup yields CDR1 MGHRA and CDR2 YSYEKL. The CDR3 is 15 amino acids. The CDR3 DNA reads as TGCGCCAGCAGCCAAGTGGGAGCGACGGGTGAAAAACTGTTTTTT. Residues: CASSQVGATGEKLFF.

The V and J genes are TRBV3-1 (or the pseudogene TRBV3-2) and TRBJ1-3; D uncertain. This CDR3 is 15 amino acids long. Germline assignment: CDR1 LGHDT and CDR2 YNNKEL (reference sequence). V gave up 1 base and J gave up 0 bases, with 7 bases separating them. The CDR3 is CASSQGVSSGNTIYF. The CDR3 DNA is TGTGCCAGCAGCCAAGGTGTCAGCTCTGGAAACACCATATATTTT.

This clone was detected only once. The chain recombines TRBV2 with TRBJ1-5; 9 bases line up with TRBD1. The CDR3 sequence is 18 residues long. Germline CDR1 is SNHLY and CDR2 is FYNNEI. The V and J ends lost 6 bases and 0 bases, in that order; junction bases with no gene match: 12. CDR3 residues: CASSSQGARGYSNQPQHF. The CDR3 nucleotides are TGTGCCAGCAGCTCACAGGGGGCAAGGGGGTATAGCAATCAGCCCCAGCATTTT.

CDR3 loop: CASSARLRDEHNEQFF. In nucleotides, the CDR3 is TGTGCCAGCTCAGCGAGGCTGAGAGATGAACACAATGAGCAGTTCTTC. The genes are TRBV18 and TRBJ2-1; D gene unclear. This CDR3 region has 16 residues. V lost 5 bases, J lost 5 bases, and 19 bases lay in between. In germline, CDR1 is KGHSH, CDR2 LQKENI.

J is TRBJ1-4 and V is TRBV7-9; no firm D call. The CDR3 totals 15 residues. Germline lookup yields CDR1 SEHNR and CDR2 FQNEAQ (reference sequence). Trimming pared 4 bases from V and 7 bases from J, leaving 16 bases between. CDR3 coding DNA: TGTGCCAGCAGCTCGATAAGCGAGTCGGGTGAAAAACTGTTTTTT. Translation: CASSSISESGEKLFF. The full variable domain, its missing parts supplied by reference TRBV7-9 and TRBJ1-4, is DTGVSQNPRHKITKRGQNVTFRCDPISEHNRLYWYRQTLGQGPEFLTYFQNEAQLEKSRLLSDRFSAERPKGSFSTLEIQRTEQGDSAMYLCASSSISESGEKLFFGSGTQLSVL.

In this sample, this clone turned up once. V and J are TRBV2 and TRBJ1-5; perhaps TRBD1 as D (6 bases). Between the trimmed V and J ends, which lost 5 bases and 4 bases, there was a span of 15 bases. The CDR3 consists of 15 residues. The V gene's germline CDR1 is SNHLY and CDR2 FYNNEI. The CDR3 spells CASSPRGYPNQPQHF. CDR3 coding DNA: TGTGCCAGCAGTCCGAGGGGGTACCCTAATCAGCCCCAGCATTTT.

V gene TRBV21-1 combines with J gene TRBJ1-4; no check of the table's D call, TRBD1, against the DNA was made. TRBV21-1 is noted as a pseudogene. The CDR3 length is 14 residues. CDR3 loop: CASSNLPGGEKLFF. DNA of the CDR3: TGTGCCAGCAGCAACCTTCCAGGGGGTGAAAAACTGTTTTTT.

As regards this clone: A read error may account for a junction end that differs from germline. The chain employs TRBV6-5 and TRBJ2-3; 11 bases line up with TRBD1. CDR3 size: 15 residues. CDR1 and CDR2 from the germline V gene are MNHEY and SVGAGI. CDR3 sequence (DNA): TGTGCGAGCAATAGGGACAGGGGGAACACAGATACGCAGTATTTT. Its protein is CASNRDRGNTDTQYF.

The chain combines TRBV27 with TRBJ2-1; 8 bases are a match to TRBD2. This CDR3 has 16 residues. V trimming: 0 bases; J trimming: 7 bases; junction bases outside the gene matches: 8. Germline values: CDR1 MNHEY, CDR2 SMNVEV (reference sequence). CDR3 region: CASSLSPGGGRNEQFF. As DNA, the CDR3 is TGTGCCAGCAGTTTATCACCCGGGGGGGGGAGGAATGAGCAGTTCTTC.

The V gene is TRBV19, the J gene TRBJ2-1; D possibly corresponds to TRBD1 (5 bases). CDR3 size: 15 residues. Germline loops: CDR1 LNHDA, CDR2 SQIVND (reference sequence). V was trimmed by 1 base and J by 10 bases, leaving 17 bases between them. The DNA of the CDR3 is TGTGCCAGTAGTATAGGAAAAAGGGGCATCGGCGAGCAGTTCTTC. Translating it yields CASSIGKRGIGEQFF.

The rearrangement links TRBV24-1 to TRBJ1-5; D is unclear. Germline CDR1 and CDR2: KGHDR and SFDVKD. With 1 base removed from V and 5 bases from J, the gap between germline ends came to 8 bases. The CDR3 runs 14 residues. CDR3 region: CATSDLANDQPQHF. The CDR3 nucleotides read TGTGCCACCAGTGATTTAGCCAACGATCAGCCCCAGCATTTT.

This chain links TRBV7-2 with TRBJ2-4; 7 nucleotides line up with TRBD2. This CDR3 is built from 14 residues. Germline V gives CDR1 SGHTA, CDR2 FQGNSA. V was clipped by 9 bases and J by 1 base; unmatched bases: 6. The CDR3 bases are TGTGCCAGTGCCCACGGGGGGGCCAAAAACATTCAGTACTTC. Its protein is CASAHGGAKNIQYF.

V usage is TRBV27 and J usage is TRBJ2-1; 9 bases map to TRBD1. Trimming cost V 4 bases and J 8 bases; bases outside gene matches: 6. The V gene's germline CDR1 is MNHEY and CDR2 SMNVEV (reference sequence). The CDR3 is made up of 14 amino acids. The CDR3 region has the DNA TGTGCCAGCAGTTGGGGGGACAGGGCCGATGAGCAGTTCTTC. As protein: CASSWGDRADEQFF.

The chain uses TRBV7-9 and TRBJ1-5; D possibly corresponds to TRBD1 (5 bases). This CDR3 is built from 15 residues. Trimming took off 0 bases at V and 3 bases at J, with 9 bases between the two ends. Per germline, CDR1 SEHNR and CDR2 FQNEAQ (reference sequence). The CDR3 region has the DNA TGTGCCAGCAGCTTAGCCGGCGGACACAATCAGCCCCAGCATTTT. The encoded protein is CASSLAGGHNQPQHF. The full variable domain, completed using reference TRBV7-9 and TRBJ1-5, is DTGVSQNPRHKITKRGQNVTFRCDPISEHNRLYWYRQTLGQGPEFLTYFQNEAQLEKSRLLSDRFSAERPKGSFSTLEIQRTEQGDSAMYLCASSLAGGHNQPQHFGDGTRLSIL.

This chain uses TRBV5-4 with TRBJ1-2, with 7 positions matching TRBD1. The CDR3 is 17 residues long. The V segment lost 0 bases and the J segment 9 bases; nucleotides outside the gene matches: 17. Germline V CDR1 and CDR2: SGHNT, YYREEE (reference sequence). CDR3 nucleotide sequence: TGTGCCAGCAGCTTGGCCGGAGGGTCACAGGGGACTCCGCGCTACACCTTC. Translating gives CASSLAGGSQGTPRYTF.

This clone was recorded only once. The chain couples TRBV19 to TRBJ2-3; 12 bases agree with TRBD2. V shed 6 bases and J 7 bases; nucleotides not matched to a gene: 5. The CDR3 covers 14 residues. CDR1 and CDR2 from the germline V gene are LNHDA and SQIVND (reference sequence). As DNA, the CDR3 is TGTGCCAGTAGACCTAGCGGGGGGGTCTATACGCAGTATTTT. This translates into CASRPSGGVYTQYF.

The chain combines TRBV10-3 with TRBJ2-3, with D maybe TRBD2 (6 bases). The CDR3 has 14 amino acids. Germline values: CDR1 ENHRY, CDR2 SYGVKD. Trimming shortened V by 0 bases and J by 3 bases, and 7 bases separated the two germline ends. The chain's CDR3 is CAISESDYTDTQYF. CDR3 sequence (DNA): TGTGCCATCAGTGAGTCGGACTATACAGATACGCAGTATTTT.

This chain connects TRBV19 to TRBJ2-3, with TRBD2 matching 7 bases. The CDR3 sequence is 17 residues long. In germline, CDR1 is LNHDA, CDR2 SQIVND (reference sequence). The J segment lost 0 bases and the V segment lost 3 bases, leaving 9 bases of the junction unmatched. The DNA for the CDR3 is TGTGCCAGTAGTATGCCCCGGGGTAGCGGGAGCACAGATACGCAGTATTTT. Translating it yields CASSMPRGSGSTDTQYF. Full variable domain (rest looked up from reference TRBV19 and TRBJ2-3): DGGITQSPKYLFRKEGQNVTLSCEQNLNHDAMYWYRQDPGQGLRLIYYSQIVNDFQKGDIAEGYSVSREKKESFPLTVTSAQKNPTAFYLCASSMPRGSGSTDTQYFGPGTRLTVL.

CDR3 nucleotide sequence: TGCGCCAGCAGCCAAGATAGAGACATCCAAAACTATGGCTACACCTTC. Encoded protein: CASSQDRDIQNYGYTF. This rearrangement joins TRBV4-1 to TRBJ1-2; D gene ambiguous. Germline V CDR1 and CDR2: MGHRA, YSYEKL. Trimming removed 0 bases from V and 2 bases from J, with 13 bases in between. This CDR3 has 16 amino acids.

The J gene is TRBJ1-1, the V gene TRBV6-5; no definite D call. The CDR3 contains 13 residues. Germline V gene sequence: CDR1 MNHEY, CDR2 SVGAGI. The ends were cut back, 8 bases at V and 1 base at J, with 11 bases in the middle. The CDR3 sequence: CASAKRENTEAFF. The CDR3 coding sequence is TGTGCCAGCGCAAAACGGGAGAACACTGAAGCTTTCTTT.

J is TRBJ2-3 and V is TRBV6-2 or TRBV6-3; 9 positions agree with TRBD2. CDR1 and CDR2 (germline): MNHEY, SVGEGT. The CDR3 length is 17 residues. Unmatched junction bases numbered 13, after V lost 5 bases and J lost 4 bases. CDR3 coding DNA: TGTGCCAGCAGTAAAAACACACTTCAGCGGGGGGCAGATACGCAGTATTTT. This encodes CASSKNTLQRGADTQYF.

The genes are TRBV6-2 or TRBV6-3 and TRBJ1-4; D gene ambiguous. Germline V gene sequence: CDR1 MNHEY, CDR2 SVGEGT. CDR3 length: 16 amino acids. The germline V and J ends were trimmed by 4 bases and 0 bases, with 12 bases remaining between them. This CDR3 is CASSLGTLATNEKLFF. CDR3 bases: TGTGCCAGCAGTTTGGGCACCCTTGCAACTAATGAAAAACTGTTTTTT.

This clone is a singleton in its sample. The CDR3 loop is CASSLEAGRHTQYF. The CDR3, as DNA: TGTGCCAGCAGCTTAGAGGCAGGCCGCCATACGCAGTATTTT. The chain joins TRBV11-2 to TRBJ2-3; D unresolved. The CDR3 runs 14 residues. V was shortened by 0 bases and J by 7 bases, with 11 bases between the two germline ends. CDR1 is SGHAT and CDR2 is FQNNGV in the germline V gene.

V usage is TRBV7-9 and J usage is TRBJ2-4; D is possibly TRBD2 (5 bases). Deletions cut 4 bases from V and 9 bases from J, with 7 bases between. The CDR3 is 11 residues long. The V gene's germline CDR1 is SEHNR and CDR2 FQNEAQ (reference sequence). The CDR3 DNA follows: TGTGCCAGCAGCTCTACTAGCATTCAGTACTTC. Encoded protein: CASSSTSIQYF.

The chain recombines TRBV5-1 with TRBJ1-2, with 7 bases lining up with TRBD1. The CDR3 consists of 15 residues. V gave up 0 bases and J gave up 4 bases; unmatched junction bases: 6. CDR1 SGHRS and CDR2 YFSETQ come from the germline V gene. In nucleotides, the CDR3 is TGCGCCAGCAGCTTGGACAGGGGCGAGTCCTATGGCTACACCTTC. Its protein is CASSLDRGESYGYTF.